A single T cell receptor beta chain is shown here with its context. Primers included in the PCR were 60 Vbeta and 13 Jbeta primers. The method was immunoSEQ multiplex PCR; TCRdb's version includes in-frame clones alone and lacks a portion of them. The sample lists 150,000 to 200,000 clones; over 60% were seen once. The data belong to a study of cytomegalovirus exposure and HLA in healthy donors. This CDR3 spans 15 amino acids. Germline V gene lookup returns CDR1 LNHNV and CDR2 YYDKDF (reference sequence). V was cut by 3 bases and J by 8 bases, with 16 bases left in between. Sample: PBMCs. The sequence was collected from a woman aged 40-49 years in good health and CMV-seronegative. The chain carries TRBV15 and TRBJ1-4; D gene unclear. CDR3 loop: CATSRVAVVEEKLFF. The CDR3 DNA reads as TGTGCCACCAGCAGGGTGGCGGTAGTAGAAGAAAAACTGTTTTTT.